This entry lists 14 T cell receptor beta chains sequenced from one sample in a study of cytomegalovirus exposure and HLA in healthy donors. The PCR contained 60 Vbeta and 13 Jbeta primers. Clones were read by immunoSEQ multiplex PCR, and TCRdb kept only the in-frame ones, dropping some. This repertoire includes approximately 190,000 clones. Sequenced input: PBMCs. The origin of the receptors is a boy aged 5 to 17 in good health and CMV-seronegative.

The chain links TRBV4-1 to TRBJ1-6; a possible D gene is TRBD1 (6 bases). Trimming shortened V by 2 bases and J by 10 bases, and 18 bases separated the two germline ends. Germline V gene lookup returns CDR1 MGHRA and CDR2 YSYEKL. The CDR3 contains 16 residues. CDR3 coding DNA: TGCGCCAGCAGCCAAACGAGTTTCAGGGGAAGGTCACCCCTCCACTTT. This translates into CASSQTSFRGRSPLHF.

The CDR3 nucleotides are TGTGCCAGCAGCCCCGAAATAGCTTCACCCCTCCACTTT. It translates to CASSPEIASPLHF. This chain links TRBV11-2 with TRBJ1-6, with D hard to call. This CDR3 contains 13 residues. Trimming took off 5 bases at V and 9 bases at J, with 11 bases between the two ends. Germline V gene lookup returns CDR1 SGHAT and CDR2 FQNNGV.

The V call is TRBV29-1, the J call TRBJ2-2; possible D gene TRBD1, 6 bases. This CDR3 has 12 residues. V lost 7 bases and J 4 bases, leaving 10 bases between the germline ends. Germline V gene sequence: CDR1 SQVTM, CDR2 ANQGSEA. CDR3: CSGGQFTGELFF. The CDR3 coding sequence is TGCAGCGGAGGACAGTTCACCGGGGAGCTGTTTTTT.

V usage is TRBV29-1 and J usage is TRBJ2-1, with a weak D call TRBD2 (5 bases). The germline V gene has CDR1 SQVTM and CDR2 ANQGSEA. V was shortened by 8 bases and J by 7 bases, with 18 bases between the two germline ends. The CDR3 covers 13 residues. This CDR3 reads CSSTAGYGNEQFF. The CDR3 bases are TGCAGCTCGACTGCGGGTTATGGGAATGAGCAGTTCTTC.

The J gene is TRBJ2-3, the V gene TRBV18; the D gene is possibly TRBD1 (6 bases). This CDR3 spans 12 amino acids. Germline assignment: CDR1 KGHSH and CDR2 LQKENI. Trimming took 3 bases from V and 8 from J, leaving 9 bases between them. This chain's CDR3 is CASSPKQGTQYF. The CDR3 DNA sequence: TGTGCCAGCTCACCTAAACAGGGTACGCAGTATTTT.

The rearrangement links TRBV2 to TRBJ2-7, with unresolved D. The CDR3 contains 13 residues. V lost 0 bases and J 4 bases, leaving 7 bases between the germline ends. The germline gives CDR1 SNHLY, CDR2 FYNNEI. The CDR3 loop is CASSEADRYEQYF. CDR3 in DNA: TGTGCCAGCAGTGAAGCTGATAGATACGAGCAGTACTTC.

The CDR3 loop is CAWSASSGGSDTQYF. The CDR3 nucleotides read TGTGCCTGGAGCGCCTCGAGCGGAGGGTCAGATACGCAGTATTTT. The chain couples TRBV30 to TRBJ2-3, with D possibly TRBD2 on 6 matching bases. The CDR3 totals 15 residues. The V end lost 3 bases, the J end lost 4 bases, and 17 bases lay between the germline ends. Per the germline V gene, CDR1 is GTSNPN and CDR2 is SVGIG (reference sequence).

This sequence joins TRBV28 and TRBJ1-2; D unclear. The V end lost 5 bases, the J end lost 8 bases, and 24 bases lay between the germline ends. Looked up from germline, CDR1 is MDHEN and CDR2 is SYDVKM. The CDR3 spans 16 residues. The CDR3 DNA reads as TGTGCCAGCAGTCGGTCCTTCGTCAACCCATCCACCGGCTACACCTTC. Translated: CASSRSFVNPSTGYTF.

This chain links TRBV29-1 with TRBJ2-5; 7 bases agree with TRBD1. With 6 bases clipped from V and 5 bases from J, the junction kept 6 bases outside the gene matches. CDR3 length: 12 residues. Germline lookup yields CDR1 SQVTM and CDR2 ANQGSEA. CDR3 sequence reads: CSVDGTVETQYF. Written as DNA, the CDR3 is TGCAGCGTAGACGGGACAGTCGAGACCCAGTACTTC.

The CDR3 nucleotides read TGTGCCAGCAGTTACTCAGGGGGCAGCTCCGAGCAGTACTTC. This gives the protein CASSYSGGSSEQYF. The V gene is TRBV6-5, the J gene TRBJ2-7; 7 bases fit TRBD1. V lost 0 bases, J lost 6 bases, and 5 bases stayed unmatched. Per the germline V gene, CDR1 is MNHEY and CDR2 is SVGAGI. The CDR3 has 14 residues.

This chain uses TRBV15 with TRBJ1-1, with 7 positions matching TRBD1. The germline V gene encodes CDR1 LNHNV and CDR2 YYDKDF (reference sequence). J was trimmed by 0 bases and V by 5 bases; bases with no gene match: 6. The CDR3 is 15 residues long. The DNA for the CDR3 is TGTGCCACCAGCGGACGGGACAGAATGAACACTGAAGCTTTCTTT. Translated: CATSGRDRMNTEAFF.

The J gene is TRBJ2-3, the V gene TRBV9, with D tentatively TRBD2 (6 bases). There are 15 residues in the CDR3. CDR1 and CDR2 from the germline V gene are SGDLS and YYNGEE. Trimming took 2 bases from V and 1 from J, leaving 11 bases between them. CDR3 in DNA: TGTGCCAGCAGCGTCCTGTGGGGGGGCACAGATACGCAGTATTTT. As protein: CASSVLWGGTDTQYF.

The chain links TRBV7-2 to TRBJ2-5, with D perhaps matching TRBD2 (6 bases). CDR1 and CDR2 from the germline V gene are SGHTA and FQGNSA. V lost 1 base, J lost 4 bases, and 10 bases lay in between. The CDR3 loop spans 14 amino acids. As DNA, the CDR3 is TGTGCCAGCAGCTTAGTCGGGAGTCTAGAGACCCAGTACTTC. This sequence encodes CASSLVGSLETQYF.

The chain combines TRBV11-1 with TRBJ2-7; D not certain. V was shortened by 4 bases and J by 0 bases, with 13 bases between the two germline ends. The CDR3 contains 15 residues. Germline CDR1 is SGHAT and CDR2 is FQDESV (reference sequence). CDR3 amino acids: CASSSPAVGSYEQYF. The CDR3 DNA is TGTGCCAGCAGCTCCCCGGCGGTGGGCTCCTACGAGCAGTACTTC.